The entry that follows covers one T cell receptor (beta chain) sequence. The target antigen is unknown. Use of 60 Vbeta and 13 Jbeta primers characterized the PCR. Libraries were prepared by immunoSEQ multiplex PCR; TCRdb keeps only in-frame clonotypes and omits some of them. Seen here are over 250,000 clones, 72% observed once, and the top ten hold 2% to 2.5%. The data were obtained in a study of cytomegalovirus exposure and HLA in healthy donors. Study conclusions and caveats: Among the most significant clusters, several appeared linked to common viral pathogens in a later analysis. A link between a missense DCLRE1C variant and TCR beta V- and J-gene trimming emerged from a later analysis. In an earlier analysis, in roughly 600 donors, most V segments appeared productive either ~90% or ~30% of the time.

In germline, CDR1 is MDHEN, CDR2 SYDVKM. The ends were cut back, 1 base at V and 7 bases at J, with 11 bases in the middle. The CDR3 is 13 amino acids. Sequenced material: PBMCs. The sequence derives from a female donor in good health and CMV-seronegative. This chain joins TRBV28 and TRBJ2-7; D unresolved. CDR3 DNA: TGTGCCAGCAGTTTATTGGCTCTGCGGGAGCAGTACTTC. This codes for CASSLLALREQYF.